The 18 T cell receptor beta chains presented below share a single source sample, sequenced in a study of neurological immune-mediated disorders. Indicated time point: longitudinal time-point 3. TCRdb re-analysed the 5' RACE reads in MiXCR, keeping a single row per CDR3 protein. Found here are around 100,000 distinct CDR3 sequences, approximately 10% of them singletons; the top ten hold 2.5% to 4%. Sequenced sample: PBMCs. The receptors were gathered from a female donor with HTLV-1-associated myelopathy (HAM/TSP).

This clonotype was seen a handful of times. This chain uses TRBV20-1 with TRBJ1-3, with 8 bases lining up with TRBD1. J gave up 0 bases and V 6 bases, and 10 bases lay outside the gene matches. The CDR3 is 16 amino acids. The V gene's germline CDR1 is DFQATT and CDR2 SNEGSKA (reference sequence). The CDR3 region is CSAPDRGRDSGNTIYF. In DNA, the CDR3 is TGCAGTGCACCTGACAGGGGAAGAGACTCTGGAAACACCATATATTTT.

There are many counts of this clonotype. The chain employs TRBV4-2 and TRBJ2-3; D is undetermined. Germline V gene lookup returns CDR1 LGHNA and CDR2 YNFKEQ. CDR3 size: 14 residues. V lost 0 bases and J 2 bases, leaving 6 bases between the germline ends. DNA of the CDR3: TGTGCCAGCAGCCAAGATGGGGTCACAGATACGCAGTATTTT. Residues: CASSQDGVTDTQYF.

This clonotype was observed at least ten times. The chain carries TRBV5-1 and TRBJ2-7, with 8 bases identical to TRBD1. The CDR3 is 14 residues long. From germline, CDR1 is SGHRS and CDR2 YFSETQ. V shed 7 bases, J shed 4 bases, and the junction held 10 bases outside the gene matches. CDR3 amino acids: CASGKDRGDYEQYF. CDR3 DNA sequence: TGCGCCAGCGGCAAAGACAGGGGCGATTACGAGCAGTACTTC.

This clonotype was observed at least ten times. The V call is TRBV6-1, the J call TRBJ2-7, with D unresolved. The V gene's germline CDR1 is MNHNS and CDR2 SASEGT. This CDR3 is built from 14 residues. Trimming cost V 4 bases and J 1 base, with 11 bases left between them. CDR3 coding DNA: TGTGCCAGCAGTGCTATAGGAGTATCCTACGAGCAGTACTTC. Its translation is CASSAIGVSYEQYF.

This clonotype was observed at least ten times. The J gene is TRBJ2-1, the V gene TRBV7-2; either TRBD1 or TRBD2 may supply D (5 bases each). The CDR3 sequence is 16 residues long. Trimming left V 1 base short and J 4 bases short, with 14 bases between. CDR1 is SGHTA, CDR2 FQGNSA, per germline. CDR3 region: CASSLVRGVSYNEQFF. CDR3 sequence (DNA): TGTGCCAGCAGCTTAGTCCGGGGCGTTTCGTACAATGAGCAGTTCTTC.

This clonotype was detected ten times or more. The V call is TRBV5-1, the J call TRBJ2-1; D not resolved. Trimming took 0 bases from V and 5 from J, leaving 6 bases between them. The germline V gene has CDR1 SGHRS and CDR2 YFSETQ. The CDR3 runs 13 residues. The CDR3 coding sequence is TGCGCCAGCAGCTTGGGGCGGAACAATGAGCAGTTCTTC. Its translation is CASSLGRNNEQFF.

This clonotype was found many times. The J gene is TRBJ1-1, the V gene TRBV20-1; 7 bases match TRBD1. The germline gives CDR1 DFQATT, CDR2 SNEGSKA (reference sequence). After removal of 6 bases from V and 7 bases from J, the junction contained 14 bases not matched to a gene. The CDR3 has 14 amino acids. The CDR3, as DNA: TGCAGTGCACCCTTGACAGGGAAAAAGAATGAAGCTTTCTTT. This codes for CSAPLTGKKNEAFF.

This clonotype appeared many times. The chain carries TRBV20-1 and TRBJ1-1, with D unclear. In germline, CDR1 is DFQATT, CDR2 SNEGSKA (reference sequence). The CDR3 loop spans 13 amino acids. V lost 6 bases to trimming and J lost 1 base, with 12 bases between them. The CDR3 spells CSAQNLENTEAFF. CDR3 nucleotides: TGCAGTGCCCAAAATTTGGAGAACACTGAAGCTTTCTTT.

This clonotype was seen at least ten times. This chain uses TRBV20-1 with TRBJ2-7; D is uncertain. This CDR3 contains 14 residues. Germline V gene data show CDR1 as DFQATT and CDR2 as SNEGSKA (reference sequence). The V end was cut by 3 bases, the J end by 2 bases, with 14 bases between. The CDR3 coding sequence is TGCAGTGCTAGGGGCTTCGACGGTACCTACGAGCAGTACTTC. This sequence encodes CSARGFDGTYEQYF.

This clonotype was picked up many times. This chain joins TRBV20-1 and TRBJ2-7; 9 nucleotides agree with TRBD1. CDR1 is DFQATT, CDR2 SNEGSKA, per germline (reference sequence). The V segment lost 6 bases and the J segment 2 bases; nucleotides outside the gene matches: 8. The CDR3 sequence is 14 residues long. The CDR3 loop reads CSAVPGTGTYEQYF. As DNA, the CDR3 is TGCAGTGCCGTACCCGGGACAGGGACCTACGAGCAGTACTTC.

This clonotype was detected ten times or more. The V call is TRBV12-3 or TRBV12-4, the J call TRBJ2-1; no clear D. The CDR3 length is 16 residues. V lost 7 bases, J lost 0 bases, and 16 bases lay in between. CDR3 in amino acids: CASTLRGRTSYNEQFF. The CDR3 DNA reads TGTGCCAGCACCCTGAGAGGCAGAACCTCCTACAATGAGCAGTTCTTC.

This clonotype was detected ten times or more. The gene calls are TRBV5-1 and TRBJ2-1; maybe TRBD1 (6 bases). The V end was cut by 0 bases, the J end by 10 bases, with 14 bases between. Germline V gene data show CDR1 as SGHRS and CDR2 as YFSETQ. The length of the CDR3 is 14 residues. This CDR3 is CASSLAQGFQEQFF. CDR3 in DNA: TGCGCCAGCAGCTTGGCACAGGGTTTTCAGGAGCAGTTCTTC.

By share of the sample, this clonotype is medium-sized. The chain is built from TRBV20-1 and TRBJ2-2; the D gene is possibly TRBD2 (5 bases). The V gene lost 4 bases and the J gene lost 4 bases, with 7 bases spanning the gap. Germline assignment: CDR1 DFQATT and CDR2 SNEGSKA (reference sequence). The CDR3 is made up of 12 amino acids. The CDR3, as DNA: TGCAGTGCTACGGGAACCACCGGGGAGCTGTTTTTT. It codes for CSATGTTGELFF.

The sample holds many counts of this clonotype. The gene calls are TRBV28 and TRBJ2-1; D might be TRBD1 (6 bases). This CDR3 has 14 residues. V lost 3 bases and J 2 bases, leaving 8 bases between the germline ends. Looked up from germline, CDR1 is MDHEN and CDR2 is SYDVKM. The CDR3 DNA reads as TGTGCCAGCAGTTTCCCAGGGGCCTACAATGAGCAGTTCTTC. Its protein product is CASSFPGAYNEQFF. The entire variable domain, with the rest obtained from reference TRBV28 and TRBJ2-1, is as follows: DVKVTQSSRYLVKRTGEKVFLECVQDMDHENMFWYRQDPGLGLRLIYFSYDVKMKEKGDIPEGYSVSREKKERFSLILESASTNQTSMYLCASSFPGAYNEQFFGPGTRLTVL.

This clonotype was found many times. In DNA form, the CDR3 reads TGCGCCAGCAGCTTTTCCCCCGGGACTGAAGCTTTCTTT. Its protein is CASSFSPGTEAFF. The V and J genes are TRBV5-1 and TRBJ1-1; unclear D gene. The length of the CDR3 is 13 residues. Trimming took off 2 bases at V and 5 bases at J, with 10 bases between the two ends. The V gene's germline CDR1 is SGHRS and CDR2 YFSETQ.

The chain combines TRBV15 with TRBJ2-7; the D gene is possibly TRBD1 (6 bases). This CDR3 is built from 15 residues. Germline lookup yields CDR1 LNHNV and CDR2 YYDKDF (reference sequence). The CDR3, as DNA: TGTGTAACCAGCAGAGGCAGGGGCTCCCTCTACGAGCAGTACTTC. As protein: CVTSRGRGSLYEQYF.

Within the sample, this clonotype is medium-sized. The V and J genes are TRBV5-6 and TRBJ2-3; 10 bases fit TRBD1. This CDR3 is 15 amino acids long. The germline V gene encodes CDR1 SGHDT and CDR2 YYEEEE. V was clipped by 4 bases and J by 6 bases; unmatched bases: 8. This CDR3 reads CASSLSTGGGDTQYF. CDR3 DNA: TGTGCCAGCAGCCTATCGACAGGGGGCGGTGATACGCAGTATTTT.

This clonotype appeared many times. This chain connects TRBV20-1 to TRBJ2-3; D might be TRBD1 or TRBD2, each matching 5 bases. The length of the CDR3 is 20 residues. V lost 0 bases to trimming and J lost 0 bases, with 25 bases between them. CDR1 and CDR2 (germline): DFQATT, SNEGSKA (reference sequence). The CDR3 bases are TGCAGTGCTAGAGAAGTATTTCGGGACGCAAGCAAATTTAGCACAGATACGCAGTATTTT. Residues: CSAREVFRDASKFSTDTQYF.